In this sample, the clone carrying this T cell receptor beta chain turned up many times. The target antigen is unknown. The entry originates in a study of blood T cells in healthy people across ages. Caucasian individuals from Russia who were healthy and aged about 6 to 90 acted as donors. Germline V gene lookup returns CDR1 DFQATT and CDR2 SNEGSKA (reference sequence). This CDR3 comprises 15 residues. V was pared by 3 bases and J by 5 bases, with 11 bases of the junction left unmatched. Through a sample-barcoded 5' primer and a J-beta primer mix, a second PCR was run for about 6 to 11 cycles. From the 5' RACE reads, TCRdb called clonotypes with MiXCR, one entry per CDR3 protein. Among approximately 1,700,000 distinct CDR3 sequences listed, roughly two fifths were seen once. Study-level points and caveats: No conclusive comparison of naive versus antigen-experienced cells was possible with unsorted PBMCs.

This chain links TRBV20-1 with TRBJ2-5, with 8 positions matching TRBD2. This sequence originates from a human donor in good health. Sequenced material: blood. The CDR3 DNA sequence: TGCAGTGCTAGGGCCATAGCGGGACGGGGGGAGACCCAGTACTTC. Protein product: CSARAIAGRGETQYF.